This record concerns one T cell receptor (beta chain) sequence. This table comes from immunoSEQ multiplex PCR, and its TCRdb copy is limited to in-frame clones, with some not included. The table includes hundreds of thousands of clones, approximately 75% detected once. This specimen comes from a study of shared clonotypes between healthy human individuals. The CDR3 runs to 18 residues. Looked up from germline, CDR1 is MDHEN and CDR2 is SYDVKM. V was cut by 9 bases and J by 3 bases, with 30 bases left in between. V is TRBV28 and J is TRBJ2-7; the D gene is possibly TRBD2 (10 bases). Sequencing input: memory CD4+ T cells sorted from blood. As for subset: CD45RA-negative fraction. This TCR came from a woman in her 30s in good health. CDR3 amino acids: CASHPGTGTSATYYEQYF. The CDR3 nucleotides are TGTGCCAGTCACCCCGGGACAGGGACTAGCGCCACTTACTACGAGCAGTACTTC.